The clone carrying this T cell receptor (beta chain) has a handful of counts. Its antigen is not identified. This CDR3 has 13 amino acids. With 5 bases removed from V and 5 bases from J, the gap between germline ends came to 12 bases. This entry is derived from a study of early T cells in non-severe SARS-CoV-2 infection. About the study: The input, bulk RNA from unsorted whole blood, was sequenced, and chains were unpaired.

Study-level results: VDJdb matching skewed toward anti-spike CD8 responses, missing private and CD4 specificities.

Each cDNA molecule carried a unique molecular identifier. MiXCR was run by TCRdb on the 5' RACE reads, yielding one entry per CDR3 protein. The data contain around 64,000 distinct CDR3 sequences, around 12% of them seen just once; the ten biggest clones take up approximately 1.4%. The V call is TRBV12-3 or TRBV12-4, the J call TRBJ1-2, with D hard to call. Here the sequenced sample was whole blood, taken at baseline. The clonotype originates from an adult who was a healthcare worker with PCR-confirmed SARS-CoV-2 infection or an uninfected control (not recorded which). For the CDR3, the DNA is TGTGCCAGCAGTCGGGAAGGGCGGTATGGCTACACCTTC. Amino acid sequence: CASSREGRYGYTF.